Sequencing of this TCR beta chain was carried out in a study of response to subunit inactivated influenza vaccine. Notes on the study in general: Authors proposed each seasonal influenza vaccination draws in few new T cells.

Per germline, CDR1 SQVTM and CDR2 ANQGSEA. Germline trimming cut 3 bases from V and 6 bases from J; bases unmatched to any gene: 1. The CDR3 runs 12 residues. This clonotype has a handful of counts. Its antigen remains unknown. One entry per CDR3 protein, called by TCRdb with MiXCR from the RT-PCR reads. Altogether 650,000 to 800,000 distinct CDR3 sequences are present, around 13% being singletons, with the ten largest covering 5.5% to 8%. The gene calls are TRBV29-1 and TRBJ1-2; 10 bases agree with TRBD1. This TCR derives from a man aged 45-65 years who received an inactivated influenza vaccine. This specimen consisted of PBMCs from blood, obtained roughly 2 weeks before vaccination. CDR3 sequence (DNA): TGCAGCGTTGAGACAGGGGGCGATGGCTACACCTTC. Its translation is CSVETGGDGYTF. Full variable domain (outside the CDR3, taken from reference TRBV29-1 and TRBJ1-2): SAVISQKPSRDICQRGTSLTIQCQVDSQVTMMFWYRQQPGQSLTLIATANQGSEATYESGFVIDKFPISRPNLTFSTLTVSNMSPEDSSIYLCSVETGGDGYTFGSGTRLTVV.